A selection of T cell receptor beta chains follows, all from one sample in a study of OX40 agonist ivuxolimab in advanced cancers. Produced via immunoSEQ multiplex PCR; TCRdb's table is partial and in-frame only. The sample has about 64,000 clones; roughly four fifths are singletons. The sample consisted of CD4+ or CD8+ T cells sorted from blood, taken in a trial of the OX40 agonist ivuxolimab. The receptors were gathered from an adult with an advanced solid tumor such as melanoma, head and neck, liver or kidney cancer. CDR3s include the opening cysteine and the closing phenylalanine or tryptophan. The D gene is left open where the match is weak. Clone size, where shown, is once, few, many, or a class for clones that have expanded.

len	abundance	d_gene	v_gene	j_gene	CDR3nt	CDR3aa
12	once	NA	TRBV14	TRBJ2-1	TGTGCCAGCAGCCAAGATCGGACCCTAGCGTTCTTC	CASSQDRTLAFF
15	NA	NA	TRBV5-4	TRBJ2-5	TGTGCCAGCAGCTTAAATCCCGGGGGACAAGAGACCCAGTACTTC	CASSLNPGGQETQYF
12	NA	NA	TRBV29-1	TRBJ1-4	TGCAGCGTTGTGGAGGGTAATGAAAAACTGTTTTTT	CSVVEGNEKLFF
15	NA	NA	TRBV5-4	TRBJ2-2	TGTGCCAGCAGCTTGGACTACATGAACACCGGGGAGCTGTTTTTT	CASSLDYMNTGELFF
13	once	TRBD1	TRBV5-5	TRBJ1-5	TGTGCCAGCAGCGTCGACAGGGATCAGCCCCAGCATTTT	CASSVDRDQPQHF
15	few	TRBD2	TRBV5-1	TRBJ2-1	TGCGCCAGCAGCAACGGACTAGCGGGGGGGAATGAGCAGTTCTTC	CASSNGLAGGNEQFF
16	NA	NA	TRBV11-3	TRBJ1-3	TGTGCCAGCAGCTTAGCGTTCGGGTACTCTGGAAACACCATATATTTT	CASSLAFGYSGNTIYF
14	NA	TRBD1	TRBV19	TRBJ2-5	TGTGCCAGTAGGGACAGGGGGTTTTCGGAGACCCAGTACTTC	CASRDRGFSETQYF
13	NA	NA	TRBV10-3	TRBJ2-3	TGTGCCATCAGTGAAGGGTTAGGACGAACGCAGTATTTT	CAISEGLGRTQYF
13	NA	NA	TRBV10-2	TRBJ2-2	TGCGCCAGCAGTGAGCAGGGCACCGGGGAGCTGTTTTTT	CASSEQGTGELFF
15	NA	NA	TRBV9	TRBJ2-2	TGTGCCAGCAGCGTAGGAGAATTAAACACCGGGGAGCTGTTTTTT	CASSVGELNTGELFF